This TCR beta chain was recorded in a study of technical replicates of blood from a handful of donors. Here immunoSEQ multiplex PCR was the method, and the copy in TCRdb shows in-frame clones only, minus some. This repertoire shows around 54,000 clones, about 96% found once; its top ten account for about 0.39%. The CDR3 is 18 amino acids. The receptor comes from a human donor in good health. The V gene is TRBV21-1, the J gene TRBJ1-3; TRBD1 is taken as the D call from the table, unchecked against the DNA. TRBV21-1 is reported as a pseudogene. The sequenced sample was T cells isolated from PBMCs. The CDR3 DNA follows: TGTGCCAGCAGCAATATGGGGGCAGGAACTTTGGGGGGAAACACCATATATTTT. It codes for CASSNMGAGTLGGNTIYF.